This T cell receptor beta chain was sequenced for a study of T-cell reconstitution after alpha-beta-depleted transplantation in children. This CDR3 is 13 amino acids long. Trimming removed 7 bases from V and 4 bases from J, with 13 bases in between. Researchers prepared the TCRbeta library using unique molecular identifiers, the study reports. From the PCR reads, TCRdb called clonotypes with MiXCR, one entry per CDR3 protein. In the table there are hundreds of thousands of distinct CDR3 sequences, 16% of which are singletons. This clonotype was seen many times. The receptor was derived from a human donor who donated a stem cell graft to a child with acute myeloid leukemia. V is TRBV12-3 or TRBV12-4 and J is TRBJ1-1; D possibly corresponds to TRBD1 (5 bases). Source: PBMCs from the stem cell graft donor, taken from the stem cell graft. In DNA form, the CDR3 reads TGTGCCAGCACCTTGACAGTGGGCACTGAAGCTTTCTTT. Its protein product is CASTLTVGTEAFF.